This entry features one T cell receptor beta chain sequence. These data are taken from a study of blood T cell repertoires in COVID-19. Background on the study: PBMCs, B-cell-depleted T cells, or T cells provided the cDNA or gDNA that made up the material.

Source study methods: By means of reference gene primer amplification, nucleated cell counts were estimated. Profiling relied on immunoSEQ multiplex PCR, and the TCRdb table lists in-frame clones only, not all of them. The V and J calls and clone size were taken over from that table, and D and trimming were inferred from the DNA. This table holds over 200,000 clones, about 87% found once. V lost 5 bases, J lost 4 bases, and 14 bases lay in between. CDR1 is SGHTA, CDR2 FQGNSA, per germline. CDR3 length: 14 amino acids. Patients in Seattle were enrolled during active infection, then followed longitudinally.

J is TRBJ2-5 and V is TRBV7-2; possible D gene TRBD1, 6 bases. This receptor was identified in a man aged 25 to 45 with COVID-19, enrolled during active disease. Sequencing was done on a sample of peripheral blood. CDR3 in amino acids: CASSSGQRLETQYF. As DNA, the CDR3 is TGTGCCAGCAGCAGCGGACAGAGGCTAGAGACCCAGTACTTC.